This TCR beta chain was obtained from a study of glioma-infiltrating T cells after dendritic cell vaccination. Study-wide context: Treatment, given 2003 to 2012, was autologous tumor lysate-pulsed dendritic cell vaccination. At biweekly intervals, patients got three intradermal dendritic cell vaccine injections.

The primer mix had 60 V beta and 13 J beta primers. Assay used: immunoSEQ multiplex PCR; TCRdb lists only in-frame clones, some missing. The sample lists more than 95,000 clones; 65% to 85% were seen once. The CDR3 has 13 amino acids. V lost 7 bases and J lost 1, with 10 bases in between. Germline CDR1 is KGHSH and CDR2 is LQKENI. The time point is: after dendritic cell vaccination, including at tumor progression/relapse. Only patients with spare fresh-frozen tumor and over two years of follow-up were included. This receptor was identified in a human donor with glioblastoma. The J gene is TRBJ1-1, the V gene TRBV18, with D perhaps matching TRBD1 (6 bases). This material consisted of blood, taken after dendritic cell vaccination. CDR3: CASFPGQNTEAFF. DNA for the CDR3: TGTGCCAGCTTCCCGGGACAGAACACTGAAGCTTTCTTT.